This T cell receptor beta chain was identified in a study of CD8 T cells in ankylosing spondylitis. This clonotype has at least ten counts. The antigen is not known. It was by quantitative 5'-RACE with molecular barcodes that TCR beta libraries were made. Each CDR3 protein gets one entry after TCRdb re-called the 5' RACE reads with MiXCR. The table has about 220,000 distinct CDR3 sequences, 20% to 30% seen once. General study results and limits: Earlier literature documents some of the motif variants in reactive arthritis synovial fluid and blood. Disease-linked clones, CD8+, were relatively rare in peripheral blood. Significant enrichment of disease-linked clones was reportedly seen in matched ankylosing spondylitis synovial fluid.

With 2 bases clipped from V and 2 bases from J, the junction kept 3 bases outside the gene matches. This CDR3 is 15 amino acids long. Specimen: blood, either unsorted or a sorted T cell fraction (not recorded which). The source of this sequence is a male donor with ankylosing spondylitis or in good health (not recorded which). The rearrangement uses TRBV12-3 or TRBV12-4 and TRBJ2-5; 9 positions match TRBD1. This CDR3 is CASSLSGQGQETQYF. In DNA, the CDR3 is TGTGCCAGCAGTTTATCCGGACAGGGGCAAGAGACCCAGTACTTC.